The 17 T cell receptor beta chains below all came from one sample that was sequenced in a study of T cell responses to AZD1222 COVID-19 vaccine. The method was immunoSEQ multiplex PCR; TCRdb's version includes in-frame clones alone and lacks a portion of them. This table has approximately 50,000 clones, 80% to 90% appearing once. This sample comprised peripheral blood, obtained 28 days after the second AZD1222 dose. These receptors were taken from an adult who received the AZD1222 COVID-19 vaccine.

The rearrangement links TRBV12-3 or TRBV12-4 to TRBJ1-4; maybe TRBD1 (6 bases). The V end was cut by 5 bases, the J end by 8 bases, with 12 bases between. The CDR3 consists of 13 residues. In DNA form, the CDR3 reads TGTGCCAGCAGTGGGACATTAAGAGAAAAACTGTTTTTT. Its translation: CASSGTLREKLFF.

V gene TRBV2 combines with J gene TRBJ1-5, with no clear D. Germline values: CDR1 SNHLY, CDR2 FYNNEI. The CDR3 length is 14 residues. V was shortened by 4 bases and J by 3 bases, with 10 bases between the two germline ends. The CDR3 DNA reads as TGTGCCAGCAGTGCCCTCAGCCTCAATCAGCCCCAGCATTTT. Its protein product is CASSALSLNQPQHF.

The V call is TRBV18, the J call TRBJ2-6; D ambiguous. There are 16 residues in the CDR3. With 6 bases removed from V and 4 bases from J, the gap between germline ends came to 16 bases. CDR1 and CDR2 from the germline V gene are KGHSH and LQKENI. The CDR3 spells CASSNRGTAGANVLTF. In DNA form, the CDR3 reads TGTGCCAGCTCTAACAGAGGAACGGCAGGGGCCAACGTCCTGACTTTC.

V gene TRBV7-2 combines with J gene TRBJ2-2; 8 bases are shared with TRBD2. CDR1 is SGHTA, CDR2 FQGNSA, per germline. V gave up 4 bases and J gave up 7 bases; unmatched junction bases: 8. The CDR3 length is 15 residues. CDR3 DNA: TGTGCCAGCAGCTCAGGGCTAGCGGGCATCGGGGAGCTGTTTTTT. Encoded protein: CASSSGLAGIGELFF. The entire variable domain, with the rest obtained from reference TRBV7-2 and TRBJ2-2, is as follows: GAGVSQSPSNKVTEKGKDVELRCDPISGHTALYWYRQSLGQGLEFLIYFQGNSAPDKSGLPSDRFSAERTGGSVSTLTIQRTQQEDSAVYLCASSSGLAGIGELFFGEGSRLTVL.

This sequence joins TRBV19 and TRBJ2-7; 9 positions match TRBD1. The germline gives CDR1 LNHDA, CDR2 SQIVND (reference sequence). V lost 3 bases to trimming and J lost 5 bases; unmatched junction nucleotides: 11. The CDR3 length is 16 residues. The CDR3 DNA reads TGTGCCAGTAGTATCTCGGGACAGGGATCGGTCCACGAGCAGTACTTC. This translates into CASSISGQGSVHEQYF.

The CDR3 spells CASSLSGADSYEQYF. Written as DNA, the CDR3 is TGTGCCAGCAGCTTAAGTGGGGCCGACTCCTACGAGCAGTACTTC. V gene TRBV7-9 combines with J gene TRBJ2-7; possibly TRBD1 for D (5 bases). The V end lost 2 bases, the J end lost 0 bases, and 11 bases lay between the germline ends. The germline V gene has CDR1 SEHNR and CDR2 FQNEAQ (reference sequence). The CDR3 runs to 15 residues.

The chain is built from TRBV28 and TRBJ2-2, with 8 bases identical to TRBD1. Germline CDR1 is MDHEN and CDR2 is SYDVKM. J gave up 4 bases and V 3 bases, and 4 bases lay outside the gene matches. The CDR3 is made up of 15 amino acids. The CDR3 protein is CASSFPGGGTGELFF. The CDR3 nucleotides read TGTGCCAGCAGTTTCCCAGGGGGCGGCACCGGGGAGCTGTTTTTT.

This chain links TRBV3-1 (or the pseudogene TRBV3-2) with TRBJ2-5, with TRBD1 as a possible D gene (6 bases). There are 15 residues in the CDR3. From germline, CDR1 is LGHDT and CDR2 YNNKEL (reference sequence). Trimming stripped 0 bases from V and 5 bases from J, with 13 bases between. The CDR3: CASSQETGFRETQYF. CDR3 nucleotides: TGTGCCAGCAGCCAAGAAACAGGGTTTAGGGAGACCCAGTACTTC.

This chain joins TRBV28 and TRBJ1-5; TRBD1 agrees at 7 bases. Germline CDR1 reads MDHEN; CDR2 reads SYDVKM. The CDR3 consists of 17 residues. Trimming took 4 bases from V and 1 from J; bases not matched to a gene: 10. The CDR3 reads CASSYLRQGVSNQPQHF. The CDR3 DNA reads as TGTGCCAGCAGTTATCTTCGACAGGGAGTAAGCAATCAGCCCCAGCATTTT.

This chain connects TRBV15 to TRBJ2-7; 9 positions agree with TRBD1. The CDR3 has 16 amino acids. J lost 3 bases, V lost 0 bases, and 6 bases had no gene match. Germline CDR1 LNHNV, CDR2 YYDKDF (reference sequence). CDR3 in DNA: TGTGCCACCAGCAGAGATCTGCCGGGACAGGGCTACGAGCAGTACTTC. Translation: CATSRDLPGQGYEQYF.

J is TRBJ2-3 and V is TRBV5-1; a possible D gene is TRBD1 (6 bases). The CDR3 spans 14 residues. V dropped 4 bases and J dropped 0 bases, with 9 bases sitting between them. Per the germline V gene, CDR1 is SGHRS and CDR2 is YFSETQ. The CDR3 protein is CASSEDSSTDTQYF. The CDR3 DNA is TGCGCCAGCAGCGAGGACAGTAGCACAGATACGCAGTATTTT. The complete variable domain, with remaining parts taken from reference TRBV5-1 and TRBJ2-3, reads KAGVTQTPRYLIKTRGQQVTLSCSPISGHRSVSWYQQTPGQGLQFLFEYFSETQRNKGNFPGRFSGRQFSNSRSEMNVSTLELGDSALYLCASSEDSSTDTQYFGPGTRLTVL.

In this sample, this clone turned up once. The chain links TRBV7-9 to TRBJ1-2, with no clear D. Germline loops: CDR1 SEHNR, CDR2 FQNEAQ (reference sequence). Trimming shortened V by 5 bases and J by 6 bases, and 13 bases separated the two germline ends. The CDR3 is made up of 13 amino acids. CDR3 protein: CASSLTETDGYTF. DNA of the CDR3: TGTGCCAGCAGCCTCACTGAAACCGATGGCTACACCTTC.

This clone occurred a few times. The chain is built from TRBV27 and TRBJ1-1, with D perhaps TRBD1 (5 bases). Trimming pared 5 bases from V and 5 bases from J, leaving 21 bases between. The length of the CDR3 is 16 residues. Germline-derived CDR1 and CDR2 are MNHEY and SMNVEV (reference sequence). Here the CDR3 DNA reads TGTGCCAGCAGTCTAGGCCGGGGGGTAGCCTTAACTGAAGCTTTCTTT. Amino acids: CASSLGRGVALTEAFF.

The chain has TRBV5-4 and TRBJ1-2; 10 nucleotides align to TRBD1. Germline V gene data show CDR1 as SGHNT and CDR2 as YYREEE (reference sequence). V lost 2 bases to trimming and J lost 7 bases; unmatched junction nucleotides: 2. This CDR3 is built from 13 residues. CDR3 amino acids: CASSFDRGLGYTF. DNA of the CDR3: TGTGCCAGCAGCTTCGACAGGGGGCTTGGCTACACCTTC.

This chain joins TRBV5-1 and TRBJ2-4; either TRBD1 or TRBD2 may fit D (6 bases each). Germline CDR1 and CDR2: SGHRS and YFSETQ. This CDR3 spans 15 amino acids. V was clipped by 4 bases and J by 7 bases, with 18 bases between them. The CDR3 loop reads CASSESIGGRNIQYF. CDR3 bases: TGCGCCAGCAGCGAGTCGATAGGGGGGAGGAACATTCAGTACTTC.

This sequence joins TRBV6-5 and TRBJ1-2, with D unclear. Trimming took off 3 bases at V and 4 bases at J, with 9 bases between the two ends. The CDR3 is made up of 13 amino acids. Germline CDR1 reads MNHEY; CDR2 reads SVGAGI. CDR3 protein: CASSYDQIYGYTF. The CDR3 DNA reads TGTGCCAGCAGTTATGACCAGATCTATGGCTACACCTTC.

The chain combines TRBV18 with TRBJ2-7; 8 positions agree with TRBD1. The germline gives CDR1 KGHSH, CDR2 LQKENI. J was trimmed by 1 base and V by 3 bases; bases with no gene match: 2. This CDR3 is built from 14 residues. CDR3 DNA sequence: TGTGCCAGCTCACCGGGACAGGTTTCCTACGAGCAGTACTTC. This codes for CASSPGQVSYEQYF.